Sequencing of this T cell receptor beta chain was carried out in a study of sequential checkpoint blockade in melanoma (dated by TCRdb to about 2019). Some background on the complete study: Patients were randomized 1:1 to first-line nivolumab followed by ipilimumab (arm A) or ipilimumab followed by nivolumab (arm B). Maintenance nivolumab came after each of the two trial sequences.

In the germline V gene, CDR1 corresponds to SGHTA and CDR2 to FQGTGA. The CDR3 contains 18 residues, cysteine and phenylalanine counted. Just CDR3 DNA is preserved here, 54 bases in frame from base 1. V has 1 base trimmed and J has 1 base trimmed; junction bases matching no gene number 7. Remarks on this clone: This clone's antigen is unknown. The input lacks base qualities; no much larger clone sits a single base away.

Read against the paper, the sample's treatment or condition label means: randomized to nivolumab then ipilimumab (arm A) or the reverse (arm B). Prior DNA-damaging chemotherapy had not been received by any trial patient. Live CD3+CD8+ cells negative for CD19 and CD56 were sorted from thawed PBMCs on a FACS Aria II flow cytometer. Samples came from patients with melanoma in CheckMate 064, a randomized, open-label phase II trial of sequential checkpoint blockade. Peripheral blood mononuclear cells were collected by leukapheresis, purified with Ficoll-Paque, and frozen in human serum with roughly 9.9% DMSO. Right after sorting, the blood CD3+CD8+ cells were verified to be >95% pure, and DNA extraction followed. The paper's findings and limits, for the study overall: The response-prediction model combining TCR metrics and mutation burden needs validation in larger, independent patient cohorts.

The immunoSEQ Assay was used to immunosequence TCRbeta CDR3 regions from genomic DNA. Prior to high-throughput sequencing, genomic DNA was amplified by bias-controlled multiplex PCR. Turning to the authors' computational methods: To quantify the absolute abundance of each unique TCRbeta CDR3 region, the sequences were collapsed and filtered. Clonality, defined as 1 minus Pielou's evenness, was calculated using only productive rearrangements. A previously published method was used to identify clones with significantly greater frequencies in on-treatment samples than in baseline samples. The clones in this table, taken by TCRdb from immuneACCESS, are in-frame only. Not every clone is retained; where verified, under half of the shortfall comes from an unresolved V gene, and the cause of the rest is unknown. The DNA was the basis for D and trimming; V, J and clone size are from that table. In all, the sample holds 9,500 to 13,000 clones, and around 73% of those were seen once. The ten largest clones take up about 35% of the sample.

This receptor chain uses TRBV7-3 and TRBJ2-2, with 9 central nucleotides matching TRBD2. The material sequenced was CD8+ T cells sorted from blood (inferred from file names), taken from a patient given nivolumab and ipilimumab in sequence. The clonotype originates from a human donor with melanoma. CDR3 protein: CASSLIGSGGRNTGELFF. DNA sequence: TGTGCCAGCAGCTTAATCGGTAGCGGGGGCCGGAACACCGGGGAGCTGTTTTTT. Joined to the reference TRBV7-3 and TRBJ2-2 proteins, this CDR3 gives the full variable domain: GAGVSQTPSNKVTEKGKYVELRCDPISGHTALYWYRQSLGQGPEFLIYFQGTGAADDSGLPNDRFFAVRPEGSVSTLKIQRTERGDSAVYLCASSLIGSGGRNTGELFFGEGSRLTVL.